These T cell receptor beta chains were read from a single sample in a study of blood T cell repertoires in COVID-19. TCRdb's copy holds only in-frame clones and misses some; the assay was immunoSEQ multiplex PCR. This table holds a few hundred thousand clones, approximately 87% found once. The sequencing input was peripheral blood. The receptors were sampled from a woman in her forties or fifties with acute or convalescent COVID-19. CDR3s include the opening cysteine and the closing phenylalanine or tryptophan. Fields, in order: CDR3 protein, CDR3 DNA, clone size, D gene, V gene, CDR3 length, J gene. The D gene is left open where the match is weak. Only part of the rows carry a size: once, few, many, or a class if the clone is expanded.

CDR3: CASSTLRREQFF; DNA: TGTGCCAGCAGCACCCTCAGGAGGGAGCAGTTCTTC; size: -; D: -; V: TRBV5-4; length: 12; J: TRBJ2-1
CDR3: CASSEPGLPYEQYF; DNA: TGTGCCAGCAGTGAGCCGGGACTACCCTACGAGCAGTACTTC; size: -; D: TRBD2; V: TRBV6-1; length: 14; J: TRBJ2-7
CDR3: CASSYRGTSGGNEQFF; DNA: TGTGCCAGCAGTTACCGCGGGACTAGCGGAGGAAATGAGCAGTTCTTC; size: -; D: TRBD2; V: TRBV6-5; length: 16; J: TRBJ2-1
CDR3: CASSWTGDYGYTF; DNA: TGTGCCAGCAGTTGGACAGGGGACTATGGCTACACCTTC; size: once; D: TRBD1; V: TRBV6-5; length: 13; J: TRBJ1-2
CDR3: CASSFPSGRIDTGELFF; DNA: TGTGCCAGCAGCTTCCCGAGCGGGAGGATAGACACCGGGGAGCTGTTTTTT; size: -; D: TRBD2; V: TRBV7-9; length: 17; J: TRBJ2-2
CDR3: CASSIFRDRFAYNEQFF; DNA: TGTGCCAGTAGTATTTTTAGGGACAGGTTCGCCTACAATGAGCAGTTCTTC; size: once; D: TRBD1; V: TRBV19; length: 17; J: TRBJ2-1
CDR3: CASSEGLATSYEQYF; DNA: TGTGCCAGCAGTGAAGGTCTAGCGACCTCCTACGAGCAGTACTTC; size: -; D: -; V: TRBV6-1; length: 15; J: TRBJ2-7
CDR3: CASSFGGPGDTQYF; DNA: TGTGCCAGCAGCTTTGGCGGCCCGGGGGATACGCAGTATTTT; size: -; D: -; V: TRBV7-2; length: 14; J: TRBJ2-3
CDR3: CASSYSQGRTWPQHF; DNA: TGTGCCAGCAGTTACTCGCAAGGCCGGACTTGGCCCCAGCATTTT; size: -; D: -; V: TRBV6-5; length: 15; J: TRBJ1-5
CDR3: CASSFRMSAEAFF; DNA: TGTGCCAGCAGTTTTAGAATGTCCGCTGAAGCTTTCTTT; size: few; D: -; V: TRBV12-3/TRBV12-4; length: 13; J: TRBJ1-1
CDR3: CASSFGGRPSTDTQYF; DNA: TGTGCCAGCAGCTTCGGGGGGCGACCGAGCACAGATACGCAGTATTTT; size: -; D: -; V: TRBV5-6; length: 16; J: TRBJ2-3
CDR3: CASSLANGRGVYEQYF; DNA: TGTGCCAGCAGTTTAGCCAACGGGAGAGGAGTGTACGAGCAGTACTTC; size: -; D: -; V: TRBV6-2/TRBV6-3; length: 16; J: TRBJ2-7
CDR3: CASSPRDYRETQYF; DNA: TGTGCCAGCAGTCCGCGGGACTACCGCGAGACCCAGTACTTC; size: -; D: TRBD2; V: TRBV27; length: 14; J: TRBJ2-5
CDR3: CASSLRLAGVGQFF; DNA: TGTGCCAGCAGCCTCCGACTAGCGGGAGTTGGTCAGTTCTTC; size: -; D: TRBD2; V: TRBV11-1; length: 14; J: TRBJ2-1
CDR3: CASSKYATGAGETQYF; DNA: TGTGCCAGCAGCAAGTACGCCACAGGGGCAGGGGAGACCCAGTACTTC; size: -; D: TRBD1; V: TRBV7-9; length: 16; J: TRBJ2-5
CDR3: CASSGEQANEKLFF; DNA: TGTGCCAGTTCTGGTGAGCAGGCTAATGAAAAACTGTTTTTT; size: -; D: -; V: TRBV19; length: 14; J: TRBJ1-4
CDR3: CALQATGSNQPQHF; DNA: TGTGCCTTGCAAGCTACAGGGAGCAATCAGCCCCAGCATTTT; size: -; D: -; V: TRBV10-3; length: 14; J: TRBJ1-5
CDR3: CASSLLGTGRTEAFF; DNA: TGTGCCAGCAGCCTCCTTGGGACAGGGCGGACTGAAGCTTTCTTT; size: -; D: TRBD1; V: TRBV9; length: 15; J: TRBJ1-1
CDR3: CSVDRGTMNTEAFF; DNA: TGCAGCGTTGACAGGGGCACAATGAACACTGAAGCTTTCTTT; size: -; D: -; V: TRBV29-1; length: 14; J: TRBJ1-1
CDR3: CAWSVSFSGNTIYF; DNA: TGTGCCTGGAGTGTCTCCTTCTCTGGAAACACCATATATTTT; size: -; D: -; V: TRBV30; length: 14; J: TRBJ1-3
CDR3: CASQNSNQPQHF; DNA: TGTGCCAGCCAAAATAGCAATCAGCCCCAGCATTTT; size: -; D: -; V: TRBV28; length: 12; J: TRBJ1-5
CDR3: CASSRQGEAYEQYF; DNA: TGTGCCAGCAGCCGACAGGGGGAGGCCTACGAGCAGTACTTC; size: -; D: TRBD1; V: TRBV7-9; length: 14; J: TRBJ2-7
CDR3: CASSPTSGRAYNEQFF; DNA: TGTGCCAGCAGCCCCACTTCCGGGAGGGCCTACAATGAGCAGTTCTTC; size: few; D: TRBD2; V: TRBV9; length: 16; J: TRBJ2-1
CDR3: CASRCLQVPNTEAFF; DNA: TGTGCAAGTCGCTGTCTACAGGTCCCGAACACTGAAGCTTTCTTT; size: -; D: -; V: TRBV12-2; length: 15; J: TRBJ1-1
CDR3: CASSSRGGSTNEKLFF; DNA: TGTGCCAGTAGTAGCCGCGGAGGGAGTACTAATGAAAAACTGTTTTTT; size: -; D: -; V: TRBV19; length: 16; J: TRBJ1-4
CDR3: CASSPSGNTGELFF; DNA: TGTGCCAGCAGCCCTAGCGGAAACACCGGGGAGCTGTTTTTT; size: -; D: TRBD2; V: TRBV7-2; length: 14; J: TRBJ2-2
CDR3: CASRFYRGPTIYF; DNA: TGTGCCAGCAGATTTTACAGGGGACCCACCATATATTTT; size: few; D: TRBD1; V: TRBV13; length: 13; J: TRBJ1-3
CDR3: CASSLMTSGSHEQYF; DNA: TGTGCCAGCAGCCTCATGACTAGCGGGAGCCACGAGCAGTACTTC; size: -; D: TRBD2; V: TRBV3-1/TRBV3-2; length: 15; J: TRBJ2-7
CDR3: CAWTSVTSFQFF; DNA: TGTGCCTGGACCTCAGTAACTAGTTTTCAGTTCTTC; size: -; D: -; V: TRBV30; length: 12; J: TRBJ2-1
CDR3: CAWTRGMGSGSSYNEQFF; DNA: TGTGCCTGGACCCGGGGCATGGGTAGCGGGAGTTCCTACAATGAGCAGTTCTTC; size: -; D: TRBD2; V: TRBV30; length: 18; J: TRBJ2-1
CDR3: CSVPRGSGYTF; DNA: TGCAGCGTGCCTAGGGGATCTGGCTACACCTTC; size: -; D: -; V: TRBV29-1; length: 11; J: TRBJ1-2
CDR3: CASSLSTDASYGYTF; DNA: TGTGCCAGCAGTTTATCGACAGACGCTAGCTATGGCTACACCTTC; size: -; D: -; V: TRBV6-5; length: 15; J: TRBJ1-2
CDR3: CASSLPTGGEKLFF; DNA: TGTGCCAGCAGTTTACCTACAGGGGGTGAAAAACTGTTTTTT; size: -; D: TRBD1; V: TRBV28; length: 14; J: TRBJ1-4
CDR3: CASSFGTRSYNEQFF; DNA: TGCGCCAGCAGCTTCGGGACACGCTCCTACAATGAGCAGTTCTTC; size: -; D: -; V: TRBV5-1; length: 15; J: TRBJ2-1
CDR3: CASSYATAGGYTF; DNA: TGTGCCAGCAGTTACGCGACAGCTGGTGGCTACACCTTC; size: once; D: -; V: TRBV6-2/TRBV6-3; length: 13; J: TRBJ1-2
CDR3: CASSLREPRELFF; DNA: TGTGCCAGCAGTTTACGGGAACCCCGGGAGCTGTTTTTT; size: -; D: -; V: TRBV28; length: 13; J: TRBJ2-2
CDR3: CATQGGNQPQHF; DNA: TGTGCCACCCAAGGGGGAAATCAGCCCCAGCATTTT; size: few; D: -; V: TRBV24-1; length: 12; J: TRBJ1-5
CDR3: CASSTQGNTEAFF; DNA: TGCGCCAGCAGCACACAGGGGAACACTGAAGCTTTCTTT; size: -; D: -; V: TRBV5-1; length: 13; J: TRBJ1-1
CDR3: CASSQSGRGGVQPQHF; DNA: TGTGCCAGCAGCCAATCGGGACGGGGGGGAGTTCAGCCCCAGCATTTT; size: few; D: -; V: TRBV3-1/TRBV3-2; length: 16; J: TRBJ1-5
CDR3: CASSGLAEGYEQYF; DNA: TGTGCCAGTAGTGGACTAGCTGAGGGCTACGAGCAGTACTTC; size: few; D: TRBD2; V: TRBV19; length: 14; J: TRBJ2-7
CDR3: CASSKQLAGGGTGELFF; DNA: TGCGCCAGCAGCAAACAACTCGCGGGAGGCGGCACCGGGGAGCTGTTTTTT; size: -; D: TRBD2; V: TRBV4-1; length: 17; J: TRBJ2-2
CDR3: CAWSTGLPTDTQYF; DNA: TGTGCCTGGAGTACGGGACTCCCCACAGATACGCAGTATTTT; size: -; D: -; V: TRBV30; length: 14; J: TRBJ2-3
CDR3: CASSPYRQDTEAFF; DNA: TGTGCCAGCAGTCCCTATAGACAGGACACTGAAGCTTTCTTT; size: -; D: -; V: TRBV6-5; length: 14; J: TRBJ1-1
CDR3: CASSPPGGYTDTQYF; DNA: TGTGCCAGCAGCCCCCCAGGGGGTTACACAGATACGCAGTATTTT; size: -; D: TRBD1; V: TRBV5-4; length: 15; J: TRBJ2-3
CDR3: CASRPTGLNQPQHF; DNA: TGTGCCAGCAGACCGACAGGCCTGAATCAGCCCCAGCATTTT; size: -; D: -; V: TRBV7-8; length: 14; J: TRBJ1-5
CDR3: CASTLNTEAFF; DNA: TGTGCCAGCACCTTGAACACTGAAGCTTTCTTT; size: -; D: -; V: TRBV28; length: 11; J: TRBJ1-1
CDR3: CASEEAPEGVIGSNQPQHF; DNA: TGCGCCAGTGAGGAGGCCCCAGAAGGCGTGATTGGGAGCAATCAGCCCCAGCATTTT; size: few; D: -; V: TRBV10-1; length: 19; J: TRBJ1-5
CDR3: CSASSGNSDEQYF; DNA: TGCAGTGCTAGTAGCGGGAATTCAGACGAGCAGTACTTC; size: -; D: TRBD2; V: TRBV20-1; length: 13; J: TRBJ2-7
CDR3: CASSLDTEANYGYTF; DNA: TGTGCCAGCAGCTTGGATACGGAGGCTAACTATGGCTACACCTTC; size: -; D: -; V: TRBV5-6; length: 15; J: TRBJ1-2